The 27 T cell receptor beta chains below were found in one sample sequenced in a study of blood T cell repertoires in COVID-19. The data were produced by immunoSEQ multiplex PCR, yet TCRdb's version contains in-frame clones alone and is incomplete. The sample includes hundreds of thousands of clones, more than 75% of them seen just once. Sequencing was done on a sample of PBMCs or T cells enriched from blood (not recorded which). These receptors all stem from a woman in her fifties or sixties who had recovered from COVID-19.

The chain employs TRBV3-1 (or the pseudogene TRBV3-2) and TRBJ1-1, with 8 nucleotides matching TRBD1. The J segment lost 1 base and the V segment lost 5 bases, leaving 6 bases of the junction unmatched. The CDR3 has 15 amino acids. Germline CDR1 is LGHDT and CDR2 is YNNKEL (reference sequence). DNA for the CDR3: TGTGCCAGCAGCTACCGGACAGGGCCGAACACTGAAGCTTTCTTT. It yields the protein CASSYRTGPNTEAFF.

The chain uses TRBV12-1 and TRBJ2-7; the listed D gene, TRBD2, was not tested against the DNA. TRBV12-1 represents a pseudogene. The CDR3 totals 16 residues. Here the CDR3 reads CASSFPTAGYRYEQYF. As DNA, the CDR3 is TGTGCCAGCAGCTTTCCGACGGCGGGATATCGCTACGAGCAGTACTTC.

This rearrangement joins TRBV29-1 to TRBJ2-1; 11 nucleotides match TRBD2. The CDR3 totals 15 residues. Germline CDR1 reads SQVTM; CDR2 reads ANQGSEA. Germline trimming cut 8 bases from V and 7 bases from J; bases unmatched to any gene: 13. Here the CDR3 DNA reads TGCAGCCTCTCGGGTACTAGCGGGAGACGTAATGAGCAGTTCTTC. It is translated as CSLSGTSGRRNEQFF.

The gene calls are TRBV25-1 and TRBJ2-7; TRBD1 aligns across 8 bases. The CDR3 runs 15 residues. Germline V gene data show CDR1 as MGHDK and CDR2 as SYGVNS. Trimming at V came to 2 bases and at J to 3 bases, leaving 6 bases not matched to a gene. The CDR3 loop reads CASSERTGKLYEQYF. The DNA of the CDR3 is TGTGCCAGCAGTGAACGGACAGGGAAACTCTACGAGCAGTACTTC.

Only a few counts were recorded for this clone. This chain connects TRBV30 to TRBJ2-1; 12 bases align to TRBD2. With V trimmed by 1 base and J by 7 bases, 2 bases remained unmatched. Germline loops: CDR1 GTSNPN, CDR2 SVGIG (reference sequence). This CDR3 comprises 14 residues. The CDR3 DNA is TGTGCCTGGAGTGAAACTAGCGGGAGGAATGAGCAGTTCTTC. It codes for CAWSETSGRNEQFF. The entire variable domain, with the rest obtained from reference TRBV30 and TRBJ2-1, is as follows: SQTIHQWPATLVQPVGSPLSLECTVEGTSNPNLYWYRQAAGRGLQLLFYSVGIGQISSEVPQNLSASRPQDRQFILSSKKLLLSDSGFYLCAWSETSGRNEQFFGPGTRLTVL.

V and J are TRBV11-3 and TRBJ2-5, with 9 bases that match TRBD2. Germline-derived CDR1 and CDR2 are SGHNT and YENEEA. This CDR3 region has 13 residues. After removal of 5 bases from V and 4 bases from J, the junction contained 2 bases not matched to a gene. CDR3 sequence (DNA): TGTGCCAGCAGCCTTAGCGGGAGAGAGACCCAGTACTTC. It yields the protein CASSLSGRETQYF.

This chain connects TRBV10-3 to TRBJ2-3; 12 bases are shared with TRBD2. Looked up from germline, CDR1 is ENHRY and CDR2 is SYGVKD. Trimming removed 7 bases from V and 4 bases from J; junction bases left unmatched: 6. The CDR3 covers 15 residues. CDR3 protein: CAIMPSGRAPDTQYF. For the CDR3, the DNA is TGTGCCATCATGCCTAGCGGGAGGGCCCCAGATACGCAGTATTTT.

With regard to this clone: One end of the junction fails to match germline, which may point to a read error. The rearrangement links TRBV7-7 to TRBJ2-1, with TRBD2 matching over 7 bases. This CDR3 region has 15 residues. Per germline, CDR1 SSHAT and CDR2 FNYEAQ (reference sequence). The CDR3 DNA reads TGTGCTAGCAGCACCGGGACTACGAAAGACAATGAGCAGTTCTTC. Its protein product is CASSTGTTKDNEQFF.

V and J are TRBV29-1 and TRBJ1-1; 7 bases are a match to TRBD1. The germline CDR1 and CDR2 sequences are SQVTM and ANQGSEA. Trimming removed 7 bases from V and 9 bases from J; junction bases left unmatched: 11. The CDR3 loop spans 12 amino acids. CDR3 residues: CSGGSETGKAFF. CDR3 bases: TGCAGCGGGGGATCGGAGACAGGGAAAGCTTTCTTT. Variable domain in full (rest from reference TRBV29-1 and TRBJ1-1): SAVISQKPSRDICQRGTSLTIQCQVDSQVTMMFWYRQQPGQSLTLIATANQGSEATYESGFVIDKFPISRPNLTFSTLTVSNMSPEDSSIYLCSGGSETGKAFFGQGTRLTVV.

Regarding this clone: Other DNA sequences in the same sample also yield this CDR3. V and J are TRBV28 and TRBJ2-1; 11 bases agree with TRBD2. The J segment lost 3 bases and the V segment lost 1 base, leaving 2 bases of the junction unmatched. The length of the CDR3 is 16 residues. From germline, CDR1 is MDHEN and CDR2 SYDVKM. The CDR3 here is CASSLSLAGGYNEQFF. CDR3 sequence (DNA): TGTGCCAGCAGTTTATCGCTAGCGGGAGGCTACAATGAGCAGTTCTTC.

This sequence joins TRBV19 and TRBJ1-1; D remains unclear. The CDR3 contains 13 residues. Germline CDR1 and CDR2: LNHDA and SQIVND (reference sequence). Trimming removed 2 bases from V and 1 base from J, with 5 bases in between. CDR3 in amino acids: CASSIPKNTEAFF. For the CDR3, the DNA is TGTGCCAGTAGTATACCCAAGAACACTGAAGCTTTCTTT. Using reference TRBV19 and TRBJ1-1 for the parts outside the CDR3, the full variable domain is DGGITQSPKYLFRKEGQNVTLSCEQNLNHDAMYWYRQDPGQGLRLIYYSQIVNDFQKGDIAEGYSVSREKKESFPLTVTSAQKNPTAFYLCASSIPKNTEAFFGQGTRLTVV.

CDR3 protein: CASSPVWTGELFF. The CDR3 DNA reads TGTGCCAGCAGCCCGGTTTGGACCGGGGAGCTGTTTTTT. The chain combines TRBV27 with TRBJ2-2, with D unclear. The CDR3 covers 13 residues. Germline V gene lookup returns CDR1 MNHEY and CDR2 SMNVEV (reference sequence). V shed 6 bases and J shed 5 bases, with 10 bases lying between them.

This chain uses TRBV7-3 with TRBJ2-1; 7 bases fit TRBD1. Germline-derived CDR1 and CDR2 are SGHTA and FQGTGA. V lost 5 bases and J lost 7; bases outside the gene matches: 11. The CDR3 is 15 amino acids. Written as DNA, the CDR3 is TGTGCCAGCAGCCAACAAGGGGGCGGGTGGAATGAGCAGTTCTTC. It yields the protein CASSQQGGGWNEQFF.

In this sample, this clone turned up a few times. The gene calls are TRBV28 and TRBJ1-3; D may be TRBD1 (5 bases). Per the germline V gene, CDR1 is MDHEN and CDR2 is SYDVKM. V was pared by 4 bases and J by 4 bases, with 14 bases between. The CDR3 consists of 15 residues. The CDR3 region has the DNA TGTGCCAGCAGTTCCCCGGGACTCTCAGGAAACACCATATATTTT. Protein product: CASSSPGLSGNTIYF.

This clone appeared a few times. V gene TRBV15 combines with J gene TRBJ1-6, with 7 bases lining up with TRBD1. CDR1 LNHNV and CDR2 YYDKDF come from the germline V gene (reference sequence). J was trimmed by 6 bases and V by 0 bases; bases with no gene match: 2. The CDR3 spans 15 residues. CDR3 amino acids: CATSRDQGVNSPLHF. The CDR3 bases are TGTGCCACCAGCAGAGATCAGGGGGTTAATTCACCCCTCCACTTT.

The rearrangement links TRBV7-2 to TRBJ1-5; TRBD1 might be the D (5 bases). Germline V gives CDR1 SGHTA, CDR2 FQGNSA. V was trimmed by 3 bases and J by 7 bases, leaving 10 bases between them. There are 13 residues in the CDR3. The CDR3 region has the DNA TGTGCCAGCAGCTTCACTGGGGGGCAGCCCCAGCATTTT. This encodes CASSFTGGQPQHF.

V is TRBV18 and J is TRBJ1-4; TRBD1 might be the D (6 bases). There are 15 residues in the CDR3. Germline V gene lookup returns CDR1 KGHSH and CDR2 LQKENI. Trimming cost V 5 bases and J 8 bases, with 18 bases left between them. The CDR3 reads CASSEGTGTSEKLFF. As DNA, the CDR3 is TGTGCCAGCTCAGAAGGGACCGGGACATCCGAAAAACTGTTTTTT.

The chain carries TRBV4-1 and TRBJ2-2, with 10 bases identical to TRBD2. Germline V CDR1 and CDR2: MGHRA, YSYEKL. V was pared by 2 bases and J by 3 bases, with 6 bases of the junction left unmatched. The CDR3 has 17 residues. The CDR3, as DNA: TGCGCCAGCAGCCAATTGTTCCTAGCGGGAGACACCGGGGAGCTGTTTTTT. It codes for CASSQLFLAGDTGELFF.

The chain couples TRBV6-5 to TRBJ2-3, with 7 bases that match TRBD2. CDR1 and CDR2 from the germline V gene are MNHEY and SVGAGI. The CDR3 length is 15 residues. With 7 bases clipped from V and 8 bases from J, the junction kept 15 bases outside the gene matches. The CDR3 DNA follows: TGTGCCAGCAATTCCCCGGACTTAGCGGGTGGTACGCAGTATTTT. It translates to CASNSPDLAGGTQYF.

Written as DNA, the CDR3 is TGTGCCAGCAGTCTTACAGGGGATGAGCAGTTCTTC. Translating gives CASSLTGDEQFF. The gene calls are TRBV12-3 or TRBV12-4 and TRBJ2-1; 7 bases align to TRBD1. The V and J ends lost 5 bases and 8 bases, in that order; junction bases with no gene match: 3. CDR3 length equals 12 residues.

The rearrangement uses TRBV5-1 and TRBJ1-4, with a possible D match to TRBD1 (6 bases). V gave up 4 bases and J gave up 10 bases, with 17 bases separating them. Per the germline V gene, CDR1 is SGHRS and CDR2 is YFSETQ. There are 14 residues in the CDR3. CDR3 in amino acids: CASSTGQGTGKLFF. The DNA for the CDR3 is TGCGCCAGCAGCACGGGCCAGGGGACGGGAAAACTGTTTTTT.

The chain uses TRBV4-3 and TRBJ1-6, with 7 bases identical to TRBD1. Germline values: CDR1 LGHNA, CDR2 YSLEER. V dropped 4 bases and J dropped 4; count of bases not matched to a gene: 1. The length of the CDR3 is 14 residues. As DNA, the CDR3 is TGCGCCAGCAGCCGGGACAGTTATAATTCACCCCTCCACTTT. It encodes CASSRDSYNSPLHF.

The chain combines TRBV10-3 with TRBJ1-6; perhaps TRBD1 as D (6 bases). Germline V lookup: CDR1 ENHRY, CDR2 SYGVKD. Trimming left V 5 bases short and J 5 bases short, with 13 bases between. The CDR3 covers 15 residues. CDR3 residues: CAISPGQSNNSPLHF. The CDR3 DNA follows: TGTGCCATCAGTCCTGGACAGTCAAATAATTCACCCCTCCACTTT.

The CDR3: CASSLHRDGYTF. For the CDR3, the DNA is TGTGCCAGCAGTCTCCACAGGGATGGCTACACCTTC. V gene TRBV27 combines with J gene TRBJ1-2; D is possibly TRBD1 (6 bases). Germline-derived CDR1 and CDR2 are MNHEY and SMNVEV (reference sequence). The ends were cut back, 5 bases at V and 6 bases at J, with 10 bases in the middle. CDR3 length: 12 amino acids.

V usage is TRBV9 and J usage is TRBJ2-4; 9 bases match TRBD2. CDR1 and CDR2 from the germline V gene are SGDLS and YYNGEE. The CDR3 runs 15 residues. V shed 0 bases, J shed 5 bases, and the junction held 3 bases outside the gene matches. This CDR3 reads CASSVAGTSQNIQYF. CDR3 nucleotide sequence: TGTGCCAGCAGCGTAGCCGGGACTAGCCAAAACATTCAGTACTTC. Using reference TRBV9 and TRBJ2-4 for the parts outside the CDR3, the full variable domain is DSGVTQTPKHLITATGQRVTLRCSPRSGDLSVYWYQQSLDQGLQFLIQYYNGEERAKGNILERFSAQQFPDLHSELNLSSLELGDSALYFCASSVAGTSQNIQYFGAGTRLSVL.

This clone showed up just once. The rearrangement links TRBV27 to TRBJ2-7; possibly TRBD2 for D (5 bases). The CDR3 is 13 residues long. Trimming took 5 bases from V and 3 from J, leaving 11 bases between them. CDR1 is MNHEY, CDR2 SMNVEV, per germline (reference sequence). In DNA form, the CDR3 reads TGTGCCAGCAGTAGATCCGGAGGCTACGAGCAGTACTTC. Its translation: CASSRSGGYEQYF.

The rearrangement links TRBV18 to TRBJ1-2; TRBD1 is a possible D gene (6 bases). V shed 3 bases and J shed 10 bases, with 21 bases lying between them. CDR1 is KGHSH and CDR2 is LQKENI in the germline V gene. CDR3 length equals 15 residues. This CDR3 reads CASSPFGQRFIDYTF. Written as DNA, the CDR3 is TGTGCCAGCTCACCTTTTGGACAGCGCTTTATTGACTACACCTTC. Based on the CDR3 plus reference TRBV18 and TRBJ1-2, the full variable domain is NAGVMQNPRHLVRRRGQEARLRCSPMKGHSHVYWYRQLPEEGLKFMVYLQKENIIDESGMPKERFSAEFPKEGPSILRIQQVVRGDSAAYFCASSPFGQRFIDYTFGSGTRLTVV.